The 27 T cell receptor beta chains listed next were all sequenced from one sample in a study of T-cell memory formation after mild COVID-19. TCRdb fed the 5' RACE reads into MiXCR, producing one record per CDR3 protein. The top ten clones hold 23% of a sample with about 270,000 distinct CDR3 sequences, around 15% of them seen once. The material sequenced was PBMCs or a T cell subset sorted from them (not recorded which). The receptors here all came from a man aged 18 to 30 who had mild COVID-19 (a few samples of this study predate the infection). Cell type and time point are not known.

This clonotype has a handful of counts. This chain uses TRBV27 with TRBJ1-1; 9 bases line up with TRBD1. The germline V gene encodes CDR1 MNHEY and CDR2 SMNVEV (reference sequence). Trimming removed 6 bases from V and 10 bases from J; junction bases left unmatched: 9. The length of the CDR3 is 13 residues. CDR3 residues: CASRPRQGGAAFF. The CDR3 DNA reads as TGTGCCAGCAGACCCCGACAGGGGGGGGCAGCTTTCTTT.

In this sample, this clonotype turned up a few times. This chain connects TRBV20-1 to TRBJ1-1; tentatively, D is TRBD1 (6 bases). Germline V gene lookup returns CDR1 DFQATT and CDR2 SNEGSKA (reference sequence). The CDR3 sequence is 12 residues long. Trimming took off 8 bases at V and 6 bases at J, with 16 bases between the two ends. The CDR3 loop is CSPRGGRAEAFF. The CDR3, as DNA: TGCAGTCCGCGAGGGGGACGGGCTGAAGCTTTCTTT.

The chain joins TRBV7-9 to TRBJ1-2; TRBD1 is a possible D gene (5 bases). V shed 4 bases and J shed 0 bases, with 18 bases lying between them. CDR1 and CDR2 from the germline V gene are SEHNR and FQNEAQ (reference sequence). The CDR3 is 17 amino acids. CDR3 DNA: TGTGCCAGCAGCTCACCTTGGCGGGGGGGAACTAACTATGGCTACACCTTC. This translates into CASSSPWRGGTNYGYTF.

This clonotype has a count of ten or more. This rearrangement joins TRBV5-1 to TRBJ1-1; no clear D. The germline V gene has CDR1 SGHRS and CDR2 YFSETQ. The V gene lost 1 base and the J gene lost 0 bases, with 7 bases spanning the gap. The CDR3 extends over 14 amino acids. DNA of the CDR3: TGCGCCAGCAGCTTGAGTGGCATGAACACTGAAGCTTTCTTT. Its protein is CASSLSGMNTEAFF.

The chain recombines TRBV10-3 with TRBJ2-5; D is uncertain. The CDR3 loop spans 13 amino acids. From germline, CDR1 is ENHRY and CDR2 SYGVKD. V dropped 5 bases and J dropped 1 base, with 8 bases sitting between them. In DNA form, the CDR3 reads TGTGCCATCAGTAAACTATCCCAAGAGACCCAGTACTTC. This translates into CAISKLSQETQYF.

The rearrangement joins TRBV5-1 to TRBJ1-1, with 8 bases aligning to TRBD1. Germline V gives CDR1 SGHRS, CDR2 YFSETQ. The CDR3 contains 15 residues. Unmatched junction bases numbered 9, after V lost 4 bases and J lost 4 bases. CDR3: CASSNGQGPGTEAFF. DNA for the CDR3: TGCGCCAGCAGCAACGGACAGGGCCCTGGCACTGAAGCTTTCTTT.

This rearrangement joins TRBV6-2 or TRBV6-3 to TRBJ1-5, with D possibly TRBD1 on 6 matching bases. Germline lookup yields CDR1 MNHEY and CDR2 SVGEGT. Trimming removed 2 bases from V and 0 bases from J, with 17 bases in between. The CDR3 totals 18 residues. The CDR3 region has the DNA TGTGCCAGCAGTTACGAGTCAGGGACAACTGATAGCAATCAGCCCCAGCATTTT. Protein: CASSYESGTTDSNQPQHF.

In its sample, this clonotype was seen a few times. The V and J genes are TRBV7-2 and TRBJ1-2, with 8 positions matching TRBD1. The germline V gene encodes CDR1 SGHTA and CDR2 FQGNSA. The V gene end was trimmed by 6 bases and the J gene end by 2 bases; junction bases not matched to a gene: 5. The CDR3 totals 14 residues. The CDR3 nucleotides read TGTGCCAGCAGTTACGGACAGGGAAACTATGGCTACACCTTC. It specifies CASSYGQGNYGYTF.

This chain links TRBV3-1 with TRBJ1-2; the D gene is possibly TRBD1 (6 bases). This CDR3 region has 11 residues. Trimming took off 0 bases at V and 11 bases at J, with 7 bases between the two ends. Germline CDR1 is LGHDT and CDR2 is YNNKEL (reference sequence). The CDR3 coding sequence is TGTGCCAGCAGCCAAGATCAGGGGTACACCTTC. The encoded protein is CASSQDQGYTF.

This chain uses TRBV4-1 with TRBJ2-5; D is perhaps TRBD2 (5 bases). The germline gives CDR1 MGHRA, CDR2 YSYEKL. There are 16 residues in the CDR3. V was shortened by 2 bases and J by 4 bases, with 17 bases between the two germline ends. The CDR3 region has the DNA TGCGCCAGCAGCCAACGTAGCGACTACTCCCCAGAGACCCAGTACTTC. Encoded protein: CASSQRSDYSPETQYF.

This clonotype has a handful of counts. This rearrangement joins TRBV7-9 to TRBJ2-5, with D unclear. The V and J ends lost 5 bases and 5 bases respectively, with 9 bases between them. The CDR3 length is 12 residues. Germline values: CDR1 SEHNR, CDR2 FQNEAQ (reference sequence). This CDR3 is CASSPLEETQYF. CDR3 bases: TGTGCCAGCAGCCCGCTAGAGGAGACCCAGTACTTC.

The J gene is TRBJ2-5, the V gene TRBV7-8; the D gene is possibly TRBD1 (6 bases). V was pared by 5 bases and J by 9 bases, with 22 bases between. Germline V gene data show CDR1 as SGHVS and CDR2 as FQNEAQ. This CDR3 is built from 15 residues. DNA of the CDR3: TGTGCCAGCAGCCGCTCGAGGCAGGGGCTCAGATCCCAGTACTTC. It translates to CASSRSRQGLRSQYF.

This rearrangement joins TRBV18 to TRBJ2-5; D perhaps matches TRBD2 (5 bases). Trimming removed 1 base from V and 5 bases from J, with 11 bases in between. The CDR3 runs 14 residues. Germline V gives CDR1 KGHSH, CDR2 LQKENI. In DNA, the CDR3 is TGTGCCAGCTCACCACAACAAGGCGGGGAGACCCAGTACTTC. It is translated as CASSPQQGGETQYF.

This clonotype came up many times. This chain uses TRBV5-4 with TRBJ2-2; tentatively, D is TRBD1 (5 bases). CDR1 is SGHNT and CDR2 is YYREEE in the germline V gene (reference sequence). CDR3 size: 13 residues. Trimming removed 2 bases at V and 6 bases at J, with 8 bases between. The CDR3: CASSLQEAGELFF. For the CDR3, the DNA is TGTGCCAGCAGCTTACAGGAAGCCGGGGAGCTGTTTTTT.

Details on this clonotype: The germline gene is not matched at one end of the junction; a read error may be the cause. This chain joins TRBV28 and TRBJ2-1; the D is unclear. Germline CDR1 and CDR2: MDHEN and SYDVKM. The CDR3 is 14 residues long. The chain's CDR3 is CDSSLLSSYNEQFF. The CDR3 coding sequence is TGTGACAGCTCCCTACTGAGCTCCTACAATGAGCAGTTCTTC.

This chain uses TRBV29-1 with TRBJ1-2; no clear D. Trimming removed 2 bases at V and 4 bases at J, with 17 bases between. CDR3 length: 15 residues. Germline lookup yields CDR1 SQVTM and CDR2 ANQGSEA. CDR3 protein: CSVESRDPFLYGYTF. CDR3 coding DNA: TGCAGCGTTGAAAGCAGAGACCCTTTTCTCTATGGCTACACCTTC.

This clonotype was seen a few times. The CDR3 DNA follows: TGCAGCGCAGGGACACCGAACACTGAAGCTTTCTTT. It is translated as CSAGTPNTEAFF. The chain carries TRBV29-1 and TRBJ1-1, with D tentatively TRBD1 (6 bases). The V and J ends lost 7 bases and 1 base respectively, with 10 bases between them. The V gene's germline CDR1 is SQVTM and CDR2 ANQGSEA. This CDR3 comprises 12 residues. The variable domain in full, with the rest retrieved from reference TRBV29-1 and TRBJ1-1, is SAVISQKPSRDICQRGTSLTIQCQVDSQVTMMFWYRQQPGQSLTLIATANQGSEATYESGFVIDKFPISRPNLTFSTLTVSNMSPEDSSIYLCSAGTPNTEAFFGQGTRLTVV.

The genes are TRBV5-1 and TRBJ1-1; 10 positions match TRBD1. Germline loops: CDR1 SGHRS, CDR2 YFSETQ. Germline trimming cut 4 bases from V and 3 bases from J; bases unmatched to any gene: 6. This CDR3 has 15 amino acids. The CDR3 reads CASSGRDRGDTEAFF. In DNA, the CDR3 is TGCGCCAGCAGCGGCCGGGACAGGGGAGACACTGAAGCTTTCTTT.

In this sample, this clonotype turned up a few times. The rearrangement uses TRBV5-1 and TRBJ1-1; TRBD1 is a possible D gene (5 bases). Germline loops: CDR1 SGHRS, CDR2 YFSETQ. V gave up 0 bases and J gave up 5 bases, with 17 bases separating them. There are 16 residues in the CDR3. CDR3 in amino acids: CASSLGQLSRGTEAFF. The CDR3 DNA follows: TGCGCCAGCAGCTTGGGACAGCTATCGCGGGGGACTGAAGCTTTCTTT. Full variable domain (rest looked up from reference TRBV5-1 and TRBJ1-1): KAGVTQTPRYLIKTRGQQVTLSCSPISGHRSVSWYQQTPGQGLQFLFEYFSETQRNKGNFPGRFSGRQFSNSRSEMNVSTLELGDSALYLCASSLGQLSRGTEAFFGQGTRLTVV.

This clonotype has only a few counts. The chain is built from TRBV6-5 and TRBJ2-3; TRBD2 is a possible D gene (7 bases). The CDR3 consists of 16 residues. V was cut by 0 bases and J by 5 bases, with 15 bases left in between. Per the germline V gene, CDR1 is MNHEY and CDR2 is SVGAGI. The CDR3 DNA follows: TGTGCCAGCAGTTACTCCGGCAGGGGAGGGGTAGATACGCAGTATTTT. Its protein product is CASSYSGRGGVDTQYF.

The chain is built from TRBV7-2 and TRBJ1-1; possible D gene TRBD1, 5 bases. CDR3 length: 13 residues. V was shortened by 2 bases and J by 11 bases, with 15 bases between the two germline ends. Germline CDR1 SGHTA, CDR2 FQGNSA. This CDR3 reads CASSLYGEGRAFF. In DNA form, the CDR3 reads TGTGCCAGCAGCTTATATGGGGAGGGGAGGGCTTTCTTT.

This clonotype was counted ten times or more. This rearrangement joins TRBV12-3 or TRBV12-4 to TRBJ2-3; 8 bases agree with TRBD1. V lost 7 bases to trimming and J lost 4 bases; unmatched junction nucleotides: 7. The CDR3 loop spans 14 amino acids. This chain's CDR3 is CASTLQGGPDTQYF. The CDR3 coding sequence is TGTGCCAGCACACTACAGGGGGGCCCAGATACGCAGTATTTT.

This clonotype showed up just a few times. The chain is built from TRBV6-5 and TRBJ1-2; D is unclear. Trimming cost V 5 bases and J 7 bases, with 17 bases left between them. This CDR3 is built from 14 residues. Germline assignment: CDR1 MNHEY and CDR2 SVGAGI. The CDR3 DNA reads as TGTGCCAGCAGTACCTTCGGGGATCGAAGTGGCTACACCTTC. Translated, it gives CASSTFGDRSGYTF.

The rearrangement uses TRBV5-5 and TRBJ1-2; TRBD1 is a possible D gene (5 bases). There are 15 residues in the CDR3. Deletions cut 2 bases from V and 2 bases from J, with 13 bases between. Germline CDR1 reads SGHKS; CDR2 reads YYEKEE (reference sequence). The CDR3 sequence is CASSLSQGLNYGYTF. The CDR3 DNA reads TGTGCCAGCAGCTTAAGTCAGGGACTGAACTATGGCTACACCTTC.

The J gene is TRBJ2-2, the V gene TRBV2, with TRBD2 as a possible D gene (6 bases). V was trimmed by 5 bases and J by 4 bases, leaving 14 bases between them. Germline-derived CDR1 and CDR2 are SNHLY and FYNNEI. The CDR3 contains 15 residues. The CDR3 bases are TGTGCCAGCAGTATAGGGGTCGGGGGCACCGGGGAGCTGTTTTTT. This gives the protein CASSIGVGGTGELFF. Filled out from reference TRBV2 and TRBJ2-2, the complete variable domain reads EPEVTQTPSHQVTQMGQEVILRCVPISNHLYFYWYRQILGQKVEFLVSFYNNEISEKSEIFDDQFSVERPDGSNFTLKIRSTKLEDSAMYFCASSIGVGGTGELFFGEGSRLTVL.

Turning to this clonotype: Relative to the germline gene, one junction end is altered; a read error may explain this. This chain uses TRBV11-2 with TRBJ1-1; D is ambiguous. Per germline, CDR1 SGHAT and CDR2 FQNNGV. CDR3 size: 11 residues. CDR3 sequence: CASSLGSEAFF. In DNA, the CDR3 is TGTGCCAGCAGTTTAGGCTCTGAAGCTTTCTTT. Looking up the rest from reference TRBV11-2 and TRBJ1-1 gives the full variable domain: EAGVAQSPRYKIIEKRQSVAFWCNPISGHATLYWYQQILGQGPKLLIQFQNNGVVDDSQLPKDRFSAERLKGVDSTLKIQPAKLEDSAVYLCASSLGSEAFFGQGTRLTVV.

The chain uses TRBV20-1 and TRBJ1-5; D not certain. The CDR3 is made up of 12 amino acids. Germline assignment: CDR1 DFQATT and CDR2 SNEGSKA (reference sequence). Trimming shortened V by 5 bases and J by 5 bases, and 10 bases separated the two germline ends. Written as DNA, the CDR3 is TGCAGTGCTGCAGTCACAGATCAGCCCCAGCATTTT. Its translation is CSAAVTDQPQHF.